Listed below are T cell receptor beta chains from one sample, sequenced in a study of cytomegalovirus exposure and HLA in healthy donors. TCRdb's table, derived via immunoSEQ multiplex PCR, lists solely in-frame clones and lacks some. The profile shows approximately 110,000 clones, 88% of them singletons. Sequencing was carried out using PBMCs. The receptors here all came from a woman younger than 35 in good health and CMV-seronegative. The conserved cysteine and the conserved F or W are not part of the CDR3 here. D genes are given only for firm matches.

TRBV7-2,.,TRBJ2-2,ASSSERAGELF
TRBV6-5,.,TRBJ1-2,ASCTQRGWNGYT
TRBV2,TRBD1,TRBJ1-1,ASSAMTGVNTEAF
TRBV10-3,TRBD1,TRBJ1-6,AISGGQGSSYNSPLH
TRBV6-6,.,TRBJ1-3,ASSWGDSGNTIY
TRBV20-1,.,TRBJ1-2,SAYLEKYT
TRBV10-2,.,TRBJ2-1,ASSEGSKQF
TRBV18,TRBD1,TRBJ1-2,ASSPPDSLRQGLGGYT
TRBV9,TRBD2,TRBJ2-7,ASSVGGGTYYEQY
TRBV7-6,TRBD2,TRBJ2-3,ASNSGAGTDTQY
TRBV7-2,TRBD2,TRBJ2-7,ASSLLREVYEQY
TRBV7-8,TRBD1,TRBJ1-5,ASSYGTAPQPQH
TRBV13,TRBD1,TRBJ2-3,ASSFGQGAFTDTQY
TRBV7-3,TRBD2,TRBJ2-7,ASSYNQRGEQY
TRBV30,TRBD1,TRBJ1-1,AWGGQVNTEAF
TRBV5-6,.,TRBJ1-5,ASSLAASYNQPQH
TRBV29-1,.,TRBJ2-3,SVYGSQLRDTQY
TRBV30,TRBD1,TRBJ2-2,AWSPFPQPGQVVVATGELF
TRBV6-5,TRBD2,TRBJ2-7,ASSRGGYEQY
TRBV30,TRBD1,TRBJ1-5,AFQKGALGQPQH
TRBV27,.,TRBJ2-7,ASSSDPTGLHEQY
TRBV19,.,TRBJ2-7,ASSIMTGITYEQY
TRBV6-1,.,TRBJ2-5,ASSEDPSRETQY
TRBV5-6,TRBD2,TRBJ2-5,ASSSLLAGGPGETQY
TRBV15,TRBD1,TRBJ1-6,ATSKTRGTGHSPLH
TRBV25-1,.,TRBJ1-2,ASSETGTYGYT
TRBV7-3,.,TRBJ2-7,ASSLEVHGYEQY
TRBV27,TRBD1,TRBJ2-7,ASSLSSTGAGYEQY
TRBV19,TRBD2,TRBJ2-1,ASGLGEGTLTNEQF
TRBV6-5,TRBD1,TRBJ2-1,ASSPGTGRNEQF
TRBV6-4,TRBD1,TRBJ2-1,ASSINRGTGTNEQF
TRBV29-1,.,TRBJ1-4,SVGKGNNEKLF
TRBV11-2,.,TRBJ2-3,ASRGDVTDTQY
TRBV9,.,TRBJ2-5,ASSATDRSQETQY
TRBV4-3,.,TRBJ1-4,ASSQGFRVREKATNEKLF
TRBV30,TRBD1,TRBJ1-2,AWSYLGQVYGYT
TRBV30,TRBD1,TRBJ2-1,AGARGLPGDEQF
TRBV10-2,.,TRBJ2-1,ASSEPLESNEQF
TRBV5-8,.,TRBJ1-4,ASRSGAFSNEKLF
TRBV28,TRBD2,TRBJ2-3,ASSTPLGLADTDTQY
TRBV27,.,TRBJ2-3,ASSLSKAFTDTQY
TRBV5-6,TRBD1,TRBJ1-5,ASSSGTGSIQPQH
TRBV2,TRBD2,TRBJ2-3,ASRGGLAVSLLTQY
TRBV4-3,.,TRBJ2-5,ASSQEPYLRSGQETQY
TRBV28,.,TRBJ2-7,ASSLLQGRNYEQY
TRBV5-4,.,TRBJ2-7,ASSKKQGPTSYEQY
TRBV4-3,TRBD1,TRBJ1-3,ASSQGTGKGYTIY
TRBV7-8,.,TRBJ2-6,ASSSRGANVLT
TRBV5-8,TRBD1,TRBJ2-1,ASNWDRGYNEQF
TRBV14,.,TRBJ2-1,ASSQEVQRYLNEQF
TRBV30,.,TRBJ2-1,AWKGIYNEQF
TRBV27,.,TRBJ1-2,ASSLSISGSRGYT
TRBV5-1,TRBD2,TRBJ2-5,ASSLAAGLGAETQY